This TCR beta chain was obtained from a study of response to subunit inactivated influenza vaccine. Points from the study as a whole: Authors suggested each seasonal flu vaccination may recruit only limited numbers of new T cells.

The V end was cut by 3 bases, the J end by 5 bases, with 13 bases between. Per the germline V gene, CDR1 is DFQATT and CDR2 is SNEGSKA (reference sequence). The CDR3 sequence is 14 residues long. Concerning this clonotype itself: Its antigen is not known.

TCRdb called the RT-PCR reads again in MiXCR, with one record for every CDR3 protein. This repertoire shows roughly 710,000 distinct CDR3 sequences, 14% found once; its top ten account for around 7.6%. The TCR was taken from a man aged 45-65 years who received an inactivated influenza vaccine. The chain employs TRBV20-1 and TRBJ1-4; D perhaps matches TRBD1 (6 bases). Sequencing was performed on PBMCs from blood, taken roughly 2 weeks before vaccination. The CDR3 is CSARGRGANEKLFF. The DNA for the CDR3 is TGCAGTGCTAGGGGTCGGGGGGCAAATGAAAAACTGTTTTTT.